This section outlines one T cell receptor beta chain sequence together with its context. This table comes from immunoSEQ multiplex PCR, and its TCRdb copy is limited to in-frame clones, with some not included. The table includes around 11,000 clones, over 65% detected once. The CDR3 contains 16 residues. Germline CDR1 MGHRA, CDR2 YSYEKL. Trimming removed 0 bases from V and 3 bases from J; junction bases left unmatched: 7. The data were obtained in a study of OX40 agonist ivuxolimab in advanced cancers. Study at large: The patients received agonistic anti-OX40 (CD134) antibody ivuxolimab.

The chain links TRBV4-1 to TRBJ2-7; 8 bases map to TRBD2. Sequencing used CD4+ or CD8+ T cells sorted from blood, obtained in a trial of the OX40 agonist ivuxolimab. The source of this sequence is an adult with an advanced solid tumor such as melanoma, head and neck, liver or kidney cancer. The CDR3 spells CASSQEVVAGSYEQYF. In DNA, the CDR3 is TGCGCCAGCAGCCAAGAGGTGGTAGCGGGGAGCTACGAGCAGTACTTC.